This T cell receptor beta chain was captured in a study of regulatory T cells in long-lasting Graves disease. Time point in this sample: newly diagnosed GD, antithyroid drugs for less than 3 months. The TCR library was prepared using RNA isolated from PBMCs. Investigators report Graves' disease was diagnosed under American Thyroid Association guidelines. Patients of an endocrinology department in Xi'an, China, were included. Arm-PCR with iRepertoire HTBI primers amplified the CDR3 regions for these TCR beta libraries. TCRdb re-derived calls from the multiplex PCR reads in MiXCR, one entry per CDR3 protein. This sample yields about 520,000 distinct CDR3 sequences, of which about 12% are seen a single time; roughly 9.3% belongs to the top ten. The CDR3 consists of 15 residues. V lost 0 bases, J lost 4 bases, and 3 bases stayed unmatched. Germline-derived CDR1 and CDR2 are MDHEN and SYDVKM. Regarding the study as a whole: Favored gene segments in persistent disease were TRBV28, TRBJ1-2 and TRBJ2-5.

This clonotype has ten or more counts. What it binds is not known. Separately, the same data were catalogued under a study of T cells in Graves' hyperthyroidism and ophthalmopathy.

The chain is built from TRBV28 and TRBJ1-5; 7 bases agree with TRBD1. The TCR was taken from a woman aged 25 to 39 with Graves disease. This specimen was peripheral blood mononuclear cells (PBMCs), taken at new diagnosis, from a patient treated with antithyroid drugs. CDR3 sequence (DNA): TGTGCCAGCAGTTTATGGGCAGGGGGTAATCAGCCCCAGCATTTT. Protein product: CASSLWAGGNQPQHF.